This TCR beta chain was recovered during a study of tumor and adjacent non-tumor tissue in lung cancer. This sample's RNA came from whole unsorted tissue. Distant lung tissue was collected more than 3 cm away from the tumor edge. The CDR3 has 11 residues. The ends were cut back, 7 bases at V and 4 bases at J, with 10 bases in the middle. Germline assignment: CDR1 SQVTM and CDR2 ANQGSEA. Findings and caveats of the study: TCR diversity was significantly greater in tumor than normal lung tissue.

About this clonotype itself: The antigen is undetermined. The conserved phenylalanine or tryptophan is not found at the CDR3 terminus, so this likely reflects a read error.

A modified ARM-PCR protocol with three rounds of nested PCR amplified TCRbeta. In TCRdb, the multiplex PCR reads were re-called with MiXCR into one record per CDR3 protein. The sample holds 50,000 or so distinct CDR3 sequences, roughly 69% seen once. V and J are TRBV29-1 and TRBJ2-5, with D unclear. The sequencing sample was made of distant non-tumor lung tissue. The source of this sequence is a woman in her sixties or seventies with non-small cell lung cancer. The CDR3 is CSASRGETQYI. The CDR3 region has the DNA TGCAGCGCTTCCCGAGGAGAGACCCAGTACATT.